This passage covers 31 T cell receptor beta chains from one sample sequenced in a study of cytomegalovirus exposure and HLA in healthy donors. The data were produced by immunoSEQ multiplex PCR, yet TCRdb's version contains in-frame clones alone and is incomplete. Among some 340,000 clones listed, 87% were seen once. The sequenced sample consisted of PBMCs. The receptors stem from a woman aged 30 to 39 in good health and CMV-seropositive.

The chain links TRBV19 to TRBJ1-2, with 8 bases fitting TRBD1. V was pared by 3 bases and J by 4 bases, with 4 bases of the junction left unmatched. Germline V CDR1 and CDR2: LNHDA, SQIVND (reference sequence). The CDR3 consists of 14 residues. CDR3 loop: CASSMTGEGYGYTF. The CDR3 nucleotides read TGTGCCAGTAGTATGACAGGGGAAGGCTATGGCTACACCTTC.

CDR3 sequence (DNA): TGCGCCAGCAGCCAAGAACAGGGGGCCGAGCAGTACTTC. Translation: CASSQEQGAEQYF. V is TRBV5-1 and J is TRBJ2-7, with 9 bases lining up with TRBD1. This CDR3 comprises 13 residues. The V segment lost 4 bases and the J segment 6 bases; nucleotides outside the gene matches: 5. Germline CDR1 and CDR2: SGHRS and YFSETQ.

The chain uses TRBV18 and TRBJ1-5; TRBD1 might be the D (5 bases). Germline CDR1 and CDR2: KGHSH and LQKENI. Deletions cut 2 bases from V and 5 bases from J, with 13 bases between. CDR3 length equals 15 residues. CDR3: CASSPGWGGDQPQHF. CDR3 DNA sequence: TGTGCCAGCTCACCAGGATGGGGGGGGGATCAGCCCCAGCATTTT.

The chain recombines TRBV25-1 with TRBJ1-2; no reliable D call. The V gene's germline CDR1 is MGHDK and CDR2 SYGVNS. The CDR3 is 12 residues long. V lost 0 bases to trimming and J lost 6 bases, with 5 bases between them. The CDR3 spells CASSEYPHGYTF. The CDR3 DNA follows: TGTGCCAGCAGTGAATATCCCCATGGCTACACCTTC.

The chain links TRBV30 to TRBJ1-5; D uncertain. Deletions cut 1 base from V and 4 bases from J, with 14 bases between. This CDR3 has 15 residues. The germline V gene encodes CDR1 GTSNPN and CDR2 SVGIG (reference sequence). CDR3 sequence: CAWSGSNARNQPQHF. CDR3 nucleotide sequence: TGTGCCTGGAGTGGATCTAACGCTAGGAATCAGCCCCAGCATTTT.

The chain links TRBV28 to TRBJ2-7; tentatively, D is TRBD1 or TRBD2 (5 bases each). Trimming removed 4 bases from V and 2 bases from J, with 15 bases in between. Per the germline V gene, CDR1 is MDHEN and CDR2 is SYDVKM. This CDR3 region has 15 residues. For the CDR3, the DNA is TGTGCCAGCAGTTCTGACGGGACCCCAGCCTACGAGCAGTACTTC. This codes for CASSSDGTPAYEQYF.

CDR3 residues: CASSEEQGRVYEQYF. In DNA, the CDR3 is TGCGCCAGCAGCGAGGAACAGGGTAGGGTCTACGAGCAGTACTTC. The chain employs TRBV5-1 and TRBJ2-7, with D possibly matching TRBD1 (6 bases). This CDR3 is 15 amino acids long. Between the trimmed V and J ends, which lost 4 bases and 3 bases, there was a span of 17 bases. Germline V gene lookup returns CDR1 SGHRS and CDR2 YFSETQ.

The chain couples TRBV29-1 to TRBJ2-2; a possible D gene is TRBD2 (6 bases). Germline assignment: CDR1 SQVTM and CDR2 ANQGSEA. The CDR3 runs 13 residues. The ends were cut back, 2 bases at V and 15 bases at J, with 19 bases in the middle. The CDR3 DNA reads TGCAGCGTTGAAAACAATATCGGGGGAAGTATGTTTTTT. It yields the protein CSVENNIGGSMFF.

V and J are TRBV29-1 and TRBJ2-1, with a tentative D call TRBD2 (6 bases). The CDR3 is 12 amino acids. V was pared by 6 bases and J by 7 bases, with 13 bases between. From germline, CDR1 is SQVTM and CDR2 ANQGSEA. CDR3 sequence (DNA): TGCAGCGTAGGATTCGGGAGTAATGAGCAGTTCTTC. Protein: CSVGFGSNEQFF.

This chain connects TRBV9 to TRBJ2-1, with a weak D call TRBD2 (6 bases). In germline, CDR1 is SGDLS, CDR2 YYNGEE. This CDR3 contains 15 residues. V was pared by 0 bases and J by 7 bases, with 14 bases between. The CDR3 loop is CASSVGEEEWNEQFF. CDR3 coding DNA: TGTGCCAGCAGCGTAGGGGAGGAGGAGTGGAATGAGCAGTTCTTC.

The chain employs TRBV28 and TRBJ1-4; TRBD1 might be the D (5 bases). CDR1 MDHEN and CDR2 SYDVKM come from the germline V gene. This CDR3 has 14 amino acids. Deletions cut 10 bases from V and 4 bases from J, with 16 bases between. The CDR3 DNA reads TGTGCCACCAGAGCGAGGGGTTATAATGAAAAACTGTTTTTT. Translation gives CATRARGYNEKLFF.

The chain combines TRBV30 with TRBJ2-2; D is perhaps TRBD2 (5 bases). Trimming removed 2 bases from V and 4 bases from J, with 8 bases in between. The CDR3 has 13 residues. CDR1 GTSNPN and CDR2 SVGIG come from the germline V gene (reference sequence). CDR3 loop: CAWSLGSTGELFF. The CDR3 DNA reads TGTGCCTGGAGTCTAGGGAGCACCGGGGAGCTGTTTTTT.

The chain recombines TRBV25-1 with TRBJ1-3; 10 bases match TRBD1. Trimming at V came to 6 bases and at J to 2 bases, leaving 7 bases not matched to a gene. The germline V gene has CDR1 MGHDK and CDR2 SYGVNS. The CDR3 has 16 amino acids. The DNA for the CDR3 is TGTGCCAGCAGAGGGACAGGGGATGGCACTGGAAACACCATATATTTT. Its protein product is CASRGTGDGTGNTIYF. The full variable domain, completed using reference TRBV25-1 and TRBJ1-3, is EADIYQTPRYLVIGTGKKITLECSQTMGHDKMYWYQQDPGMELHLIHYSYGVNSTEKGDLSSESTVSRIRTEHFPLTLESARPSHTSQYLCASRGTGDGTGNTIYFGEGSWLTVV.

The rearrangement links TRBV7-2 to TRBJ2-7; 7 bases are shared with TRBD1. J lost 0 bases, V lost 5 bases, and 10 bases had no gene match. The CDR3 contains 16 residues. CDR1 is SGHTA and CDR2 is FQGNSA in the germline V gene. The CDR3 sequence: CASSLHRGRSSYEQYF. In DNA form, the CDR3 reads TGTGCCAGCAGCCTCCACAGGGGTAGAAGCTCCTACGAGCAGTACTTC.

The V gene is TRBV10-3, the J gene TRBJ1-2, with D hard to call. V was cut by 8 bases and J by 4 bases, with 8 bases left in between. Looked up from germline, CDR1 is ENHRY and CDR2 is SYGVKD. The CDR3 spans 11 residues. The CDR3: CAIDAAYGYTF. The DNA for the CDR3 is TGTGCCATCGACGCGGCCTATGGCTACACCTTC.

The chain couples TRBV27 to TRBJ1-4; D is ambiguous. Germline loops: CDR1 MNHEY, CDR2 SMNVEV (reference sequence). The V gene lost 5 bases and the J gene lost 7 bases, with 23 bases spanning the gap. The CDR3 is 17 amino acids. The CDR3 bases are TGTGCCAGCAGTCCTTATATATTCCGATCTAGTGGTGAAAAACTGTTTTTT. Its translation is CASSPYIFRSSGEKLFF.

This sequence joins TRBV5-1 and TRBJ2-2; D gene unclear. Germline-derived CDR1 and CDR2 are SGHRS and YFSETQ. V was shortened by 3 bases and J by 6 bases, with 15 bases between the two germline ends. The CDR3 totals 15 residues. CDR3 loop: CASSSKKSGPGELFF. CDR3 DNA sequence: TGCGCCAGCAGCTCTAAAAAATCCGGCCCCGGGGAGCTGTTTTTT.

The chain recombines TRBV6-1 with TRBJ1-5, with D unclear. CDR3 length equals 13 residues. Germline CDR1 and CDR2: MNHNS and SASEGT. The V and J ends lost 0 bases and 5 bases respectively, with 5 bases between them. The CDR3 loop reads CASSEAWHQPQHF. CDR3 coding DNA: TGTGCCAGCAGTGAAGCCTGGCATCAGCCCCAGCATTTT.

DNA for the CDR3: TGTGCCAGCAGCCCACGAGACAGGGACTATGGCTACACCTTC. Its protein is CASSPRDRDYGYTF. The gene calls are TRBV9 and TRBJ1-2, with TRBD1 identical over 7 bases. Germline CDR1 is SGDLS and CDR2 is YYNGEE. Trimming took 4 bases from V and 3 from J; bases not matched to a gene: 6. The CDR3 covers 14 residues.

This sequence joins TRBV11-3 and TRBJ1-4; possible D gene TRBD1, 5 bases. The ends were cut back, 5 bases at V and 0 bases at J, with 7 bases in the middle. Germline loops: CDR1 SGHNT, CDR2 YENEEA. This CDR3 is built from 14 residues. This CDR3 is CASSRGATNEKLFF. The CDR3 DNA is TGTGCCAGCAGCCGAGGGGCAACTAATGAAAAACTGTTTTTT.

The chain links TRBV5-4 to TRBJ1-1, with D unclear. CDR1 and CDR2 from the germline V gene are SGHNT and YYREEE (reference sequence). V was clipped by 0 bases and J by 4 bases, with 7 bases between them. The CDR3 has 13 amino acids. The CDR3 region is CASSLEDFTEAFF. CDR3 coding DNA: TGTGCCAGCAGCTTGGAGGATTTCACTGAAGCTTTCTTT.

The chain recombines TRBV30 with TRBJ2-7, with 9 bases lining up with TRBD1. V dropped 0 bases and J dropped 3; count of bases not matched to a gene: 6. Germline V CDR1 and CDR2: GTSNPN, SVGIG (reference sequence). The CDR3 covers 15 residues. CDR3 in DNA: TGTGCCTGGAGTGTACGCTTGGGACAGGGCTACGAGCAGTACTTC. This translates into CAWSVRLGQGYEQYF.

The rearrangement links TRBV6-5 to TRBJ2-7; D call uncertain. CDR1 is MNHEY, CDR2 SVGAGI, per germline. Between the trimmed V and J ends, which lost 5 bases and 7 bases, there was a span of 9 bases. CDR3 length equals 11 residues. In DNA form, the CDR3 reads TGTGCCAGCAGTAAGGACGGTGAGCAGTACTTC. It codes for CASSKDGEQYF.

This clone is a singleton in its sample. This chain links TRBV5-6 with TRBJ1-3; unclear D gene. V was cut by 3 bases and J by 0 bases, with 16 bases left in between. Germline CDR1 SGHDT, CDR2 YYEEEE. This CDR3 has 17 amino acids. In DNA, the CDR3 is TGTGCCAGCAGCTCCCTCCTTGACGGGTCCTCTGGAAACACCATATATTTT. Translated, it gives CASSSLLDGSSGNTIYF. Drawing the rest from reference TRBV5-6 and TRBJ1-3, the complete variable domain is DAGVTQSPTHLIKTRGQQVTLRCSPKSGHDTVSWYQQALGQGPQFIFQYYEEEERQRGNFPDRFSGHQFPNYSSELNVNALLLGDSALYLCASSSLLDGSSGNTIYFGEGSWLTVV.

The V gene is TRBV15, the J gene TRBJ2-1; maybe TRBD2 (5 bases). V lost 0 bases and J 2 bases, leaving 11 bases between the germline ends. Germline lookup yields CDR1 LNHNV and CDR2 YYDKDF (reference sequence). This CDR3 region has 16 residues. CDR3: CATSRDLGGTYNEQFF. The CDR3 DNA sequence: TGTGCCACCAGCAGAGATTTAGGAGGAACCTACAATGAGCAGTTCTTC.

This clone was seen just once. The chain employs TRBV9 and TRBJ1-3; possible D gene TRBD1, 5 bases. The CDR3 is made up of 15 amino acids. V was trimmed by 0 bases and J by 6 bases, leaving 13 bases between them. CDR1 and CDR2 (germline): SGDLS, YYNGEE. In DNA, the CDR3 is TGTGCCAGCAGCGTAGCTGCGGGGGTCCCAAACACCATATATTTT. Protein: CASSVAAGVPNTIYF. Drawing the rest from reference TRBV9 and TRBJ1-3, the complete variable domain is DSGVTQTPKHLITATGQRVTLRCSPRSGDLSVYWYQQSLDQGLQFLIQYYNGEERAKGNILERFSAQQFPDLHSELNLSSLELGDSALYFCASSVAAGVPNTIYFGEGSWLTVV.

J is TRBJ2-3 and V is TRBV7-7; D is undetermined. Trimming shortened V by 5 bases and J by 0 bases, and 6 bases separated the two germline ends. The CDR3 is 13 residues long. Per germline, CDR1 SSHAT and CDR2 FNYEAQ (reference sequence). In DNA form, the CDR3 reads TGTGCCAGCAGCACTTACAGCACAGATACGCAGTATTTT. Protein product: CASSTYSTDTQYF.

The rearrangement links TRBV6-5 to TRBJ1-1; TRBD1 matches 9 bases. J was trimmed by 10 bases and V by 6 bases; bases with no gene match: 6. Per germline, CDR1 MNHEY and CDR2 SVGAGI. The CDR3 is 12 residues long. In nucleotides, the CDR3 is TGTGCCAGCAGAAAGGGACAGGGAGGAGCTTTCTTT. This translates into CASRKGQGGAFF.

This clone has a handful of counts. The chain combines TRBV9 with TRBJ1-3; no clear D. This CDR3 contains 14 residues. The germline V gene has CDR1 SGDLS and CDR2 YYNGEE. The V end lost 0 bases, the J end lost 2 bases, and 6 bases lay between the germline ends. DNA for the CDR3: TGTGCCAGCAGCGTAGGAGGGACTGGAAACACCATATATTTT. Translating gives CASSVGGTGNTIYF.

CDR3 in amino acids: CASSFPWTSGSSYNEQFF. The DNA for the CDR3 is TGTGCCAGCAGTTTCCCTTGGACTAGCGGGAGCTCCTACAATGAGCAGTTCTTC. V usage is TRBV28 and J usage is TRBJ2-1, with TRBD2 identical over 13 bases. Germline V gives CDR1 MDHEN, CDR2 SYDVKM. Losses at the gene ends were 3 bases for V and 0 bases for J; bases not matched to a gene: 5. This CDR3 is built from 18 residues. The variable domain in full, with the rest retrieved from reference TRBV28 and TRBJ2-1, is DVKVTQSSRYLVKRTGEKVFLECVQDMDHENMFWYRQDPGLGLRLIYFSYDVKMKEKGDIPEGYSVSREKKERFSLILESASTNQTSMYLCASSFPWTSGSSYNEQFFGPGTRLTVL.

This clone was found a few times. This chain connects TRBV28 to TRBJ1-5; weak D call: TRBD1 (6 bases). CDR3 size: 13 residues. Per germline, CDR1 MDHEN and CDR2 SYDVKM. Trimming pared 8 bases from V and 4 bases from J, leaving 12 bases between. CDR3 coding DNA: TGTGCCAGCGAGGGGGGGAAGAATCAGCCCCAGCATTTT. Amino acid sequence: CASEGGKNQPQHF.